The rows below give T cell receptor beta chains drawn from one sample of a study of OX40 agonist ivuxolimab in advanced cancers. Sequencing was performed with immunoSEQ multiplex PCR; in TCRdb, only in-frame clones are kept and a portion is missing. The profile covers tens of thousands of clones, with 83% appearing a single time and 2.5% to 4% taken by the ten largest. The sample was CD4+ or CD8+ T cells sorted from blood, taken in a trial of the OX40 agonist ivuxolimab. Every receptor here comes from an adult with an advanced solid tumor such as melanoma, head and neck, liver or kidney cancer. CDR3s include the opening cysteine and the closing phenylalanine or tryptophan. A D gene is named only where the DNA matches it firmly. Clone size, where shown, is once, few, many, or a class for clones that have expanded.

clone_size	v_call	d_call	j_call	cdr3_nt	cdr3_aa
.	TRBV6-1	.	TRBJ1-6	TGTGCCAGCAGTGAATTAGGGTCCAATTCACCCCTCCACTTT	CASSELGSNSPLHF
.	TRBV5-1	TRBD2	TRBJ2-2	TGCGCCAGCAGCTTGTTTCGCGGGGGGAACACCGGGGAGCTGTTTTTT	CASSLFRGGNTGELFF
.	TRBV30	.	TRBJ1-6	TGTGCCTGGAGAGATAGTCAGGGTTTCGGCTCACCCCTCCACTTT	CAWRDSQGFGSPLHF
.	TRBV11-3	.	TRBJ2-1	TGTGCCAGCAGCTTGGCGGATTCCTACAATGAGCAGTTCTTC	CASSLADSYNEQFF
.	TRBV18	.	TRBJ2-2	TGTGCCAGCTCACCACGCGGGACAGACCTCGCGAACACCGGGGAGCTGTTTTTT	CASSPRGTDLANTGELFF
.	TRBV7-9	.	TRBJ2-3	TGTGCCAGCAGCTCCTCAGGGGAAGATACGCAGTATTTT	CASSSSGEDTQYF
.	TRBV5-1	.	TRBJ1-4	TGCGCCAGCAGCTTGGGCCAGGGTTGGGAAAAACTGTTTTTT	CASSLGQGWEKLFF
.	TRBV7-2	.	TRBJ2-1	TGTGCCAGCAGCTTATTTCCTAGCTCTACTTACAATGAGCAGTTCTTC	CASSLFPSSTYNEQFF
.	TRBV6-6	TRBD1	TRBJ2-7	TGTGCCAGCAGCTCCGGGACAGGGGTATACGAGCAGTACTTC	CASSSGTGVYEQYF
once	TRBV6-6	.	TRBJ2-3	TGTGCCAGCAGGACACCCGATGTAAGCGAAACAGATACGCAGTATTTT	CASRTPDVSETDTQYF
.	TRBV11-3	.	TRBJ1-4	TGTGCCAGCAGTTCCGGCGAGAGAAAACTGTTTTTT	CASSSGERKLFF